Sequencing of this TCR beta chain was carried out in a study of T cell repertoires in cytomegalovirus infection. Looking at the study overall: A matching HLA type, together with CMV infection, was signaled by public TCR beta signatures.

Study-wide results and limits: CMV-specific HLA-C-restricted TCR beta clonotypes dominated the ex vivo response.

Each CDR3 protein gets one entry after TCRdb re-called the reads with MiXCR. In the table there are approximately 250,000 distinct CDR3 sequences, about 20% of which are singletons. The germline CDR1 and CDR2 sequences are GTSNPN and SVGIG (reference sequence). This CDR3 spans 17 amino acids. V lost 0 bases and J 2 bases, leaving 18 bases between the germline ends. Concerning this clonotype itself: No antigen is known for it.

This chain connects TRBV30 to TRBJ2-3; TRBD1 might be the D (6 bases). Sequencing used CD8+ T cells from PBMCs. This clonotype was sampled from a human donor in good health (CMV status not recorded). Some clones in this sample may be carry-over from other donors' samples. In DNA form, the CDR3 reads TGTGCCTGGAGTGTAAGGCCCAGGGGCCCTACCACAGATACGCAGTATTTT. This sequence encodes CAWSVRPRGPTTDTQYF.